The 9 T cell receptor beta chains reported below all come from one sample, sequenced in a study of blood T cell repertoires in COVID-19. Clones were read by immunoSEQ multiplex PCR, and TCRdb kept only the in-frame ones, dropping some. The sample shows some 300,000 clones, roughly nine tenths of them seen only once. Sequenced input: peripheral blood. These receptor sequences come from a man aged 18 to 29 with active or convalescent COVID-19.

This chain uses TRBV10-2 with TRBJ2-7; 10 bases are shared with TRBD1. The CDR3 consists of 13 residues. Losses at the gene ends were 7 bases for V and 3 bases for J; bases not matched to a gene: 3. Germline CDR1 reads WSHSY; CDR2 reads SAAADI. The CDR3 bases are TGCGCCAGCACCCGGGACAGGGGCTACGAGCAGTACTTC. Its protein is CASTRDRGYEQYF.

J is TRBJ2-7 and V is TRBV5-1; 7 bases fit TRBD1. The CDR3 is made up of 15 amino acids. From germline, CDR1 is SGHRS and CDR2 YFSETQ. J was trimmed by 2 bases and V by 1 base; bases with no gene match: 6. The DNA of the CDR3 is TGCGCCAGCAGCTTGTCACGACAGGGACCCTACGAGCAGTACTTC. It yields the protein CASSLSRQGPYEQYF.

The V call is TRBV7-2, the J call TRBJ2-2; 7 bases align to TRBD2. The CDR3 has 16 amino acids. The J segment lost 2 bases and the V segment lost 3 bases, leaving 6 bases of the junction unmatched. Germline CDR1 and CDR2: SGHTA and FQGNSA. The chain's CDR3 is CASSFAGTTNTGELFF. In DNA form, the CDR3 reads TGTGCCAGCAGCTTTGCCGGGACTACTAACACCGGGGAGCTGTTTTTT.

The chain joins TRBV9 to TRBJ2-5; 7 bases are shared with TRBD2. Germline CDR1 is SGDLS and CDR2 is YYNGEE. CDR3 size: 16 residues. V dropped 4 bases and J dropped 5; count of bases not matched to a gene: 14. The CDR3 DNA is TGTGCCAGCAGCCGTAGGGGCGGGGGAGAGTGGGAGACCCAGTACTTC. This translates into CASSRRGGGEWETQYF.

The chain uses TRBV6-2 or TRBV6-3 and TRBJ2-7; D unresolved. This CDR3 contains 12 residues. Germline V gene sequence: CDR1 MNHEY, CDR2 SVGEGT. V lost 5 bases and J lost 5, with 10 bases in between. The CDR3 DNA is TGTGCCAGCAGTACCCGGGTGAACGAGCAGTACTTC. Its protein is CASSTRVNEQYF.

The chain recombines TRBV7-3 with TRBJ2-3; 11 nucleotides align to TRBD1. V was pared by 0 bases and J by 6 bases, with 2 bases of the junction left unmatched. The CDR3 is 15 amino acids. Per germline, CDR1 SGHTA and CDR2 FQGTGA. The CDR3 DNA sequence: TGTGCCAGCAGCTTAACCCGGGACAGGGGGGATACGCAGTATTTT. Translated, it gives CASSLTRDRGDTQYF.

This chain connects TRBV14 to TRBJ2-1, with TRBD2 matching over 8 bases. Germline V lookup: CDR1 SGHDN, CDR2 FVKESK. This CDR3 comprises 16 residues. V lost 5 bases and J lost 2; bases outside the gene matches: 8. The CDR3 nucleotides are TGTGCCAGCAGCACTCGGAGACTAGCGACCTACAATGAGCAGTTCTTC. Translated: CASSTRRLATYNEQFF.

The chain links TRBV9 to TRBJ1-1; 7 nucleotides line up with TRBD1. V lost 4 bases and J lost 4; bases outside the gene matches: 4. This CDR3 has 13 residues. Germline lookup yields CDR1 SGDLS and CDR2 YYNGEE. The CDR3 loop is CASSNRGGTEAFF. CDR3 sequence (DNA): TGTGCCAGCAGCAACAGGGGCGGCACTGAAGCTTTCTTT.

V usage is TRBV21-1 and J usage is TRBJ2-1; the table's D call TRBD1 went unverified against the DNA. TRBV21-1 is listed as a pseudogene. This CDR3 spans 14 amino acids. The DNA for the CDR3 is TGTGCCAGGACGCTAGGGGGAATTACTAATGAGCAGTTCTTC. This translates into CARTLGGITNEQFF.